This T cell receptor beta chain derives from a study of radiation and T cells in renal cell carcinoma. V lost 4 bases, J lost 1 base, and 16 bases lay in between. This CDR3 is 16 amino acids long. Germline CDR1 is SGHRS and CDR2 is YFSETQ. A remark on this clone: No antigen is known for it. Distinct nucleotide sequences in the sample also encode this CDR3.

General study results and limits: Pretreatment tumor biopsies were lacking, so baseline clonotypes are unknown. From baseline, blood top tumor clonotypes peaked at 2 weeks post-radiation.

The time point was: baseline pretreatment blood. Treatment of the sample: 15 Gy SBRT to primary tumor, nephrectomy 4 weeks later. Blood was sampled at baseline, 2 weeks and 4 weeks after SBRT. Clear cell pathology was present in this patient's renal cell carcinoma. The repertoire was sequenced with immunoSEQ multiplex PCR; TCRdb's copy has only in-frame clones and lacks some. The sample lists 130,000 to 150,000 clones, about 88% occurring once. The chain links TRBV5-1 to TRBJ2-3; D is possibly TRBD2 (6 bases). Sequenced material: blood, taken from a patient whose treatment included radiotherapy and nephrectomy. The sequence was obtained from a woman aged 50 to 65 with renal cell carcinoma. Here the CDR3 DNA reads TGCGCCAGCAGCCTCACACCGGGACTGCGCACAGATACGCAGTATTTT. Amino acid sequence: CASSLTPGLRTDTQYF.